This TCR beta chain was recovered during a study of cytomegalovirus exposure and HLA in healthy donors. The V gene end was trimmed by 4 bases and the J gene end by 3 bases; junction bases not matched to a gene: 6. The CDR3 consists of 15 residues. Germline CDR1 and CDR2: SGHRS and YFSETQ. This PCR relied on a set of 60 Vbeta primers and 13 Jbeta primers. Repertoires were generated with immunoSEQ multiplex PCR, while TCRdb's copy carries only in-frame clones and drops some. The table lists under 200,000 clones. The rearrangement uses TRBV5-1 and TRBJ2-2, with 7 bases aligning to TRBD2. Sequenced sample: PBMCs. This TCR derives from a man under 40 in good health and CMV-seronegative. CDR3 residues: CASSRGGSYTGELFF. The CDR3 nucleotides are TGCGCCAGCAGCAGGGGCGGGAGTTACACCGGGGAGCTGTTTTTT.